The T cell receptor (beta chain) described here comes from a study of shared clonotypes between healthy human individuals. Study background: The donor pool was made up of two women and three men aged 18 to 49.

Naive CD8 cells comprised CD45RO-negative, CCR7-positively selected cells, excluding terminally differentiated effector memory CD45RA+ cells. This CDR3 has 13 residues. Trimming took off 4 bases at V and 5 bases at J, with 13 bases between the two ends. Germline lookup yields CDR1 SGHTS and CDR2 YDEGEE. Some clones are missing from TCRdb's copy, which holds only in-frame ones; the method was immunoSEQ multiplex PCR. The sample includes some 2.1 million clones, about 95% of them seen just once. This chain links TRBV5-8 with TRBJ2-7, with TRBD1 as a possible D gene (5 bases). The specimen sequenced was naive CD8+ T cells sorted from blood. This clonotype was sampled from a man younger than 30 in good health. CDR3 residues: CASSQDMENEQYF. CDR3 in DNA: TGTGCCAGCAGCCAGGACATGGAGAACGAGCAGTACTTC. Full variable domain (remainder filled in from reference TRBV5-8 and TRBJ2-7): EAGVTQSPTHLIKTRGQQATLRCSPISGHTSVYWYQQALGLGLQFLLWYDEGEERNRGNFPPRFSGRQFPNYSSELNVNALELEDSALYLCASSQDMENEQYFGPGTRLTVT.